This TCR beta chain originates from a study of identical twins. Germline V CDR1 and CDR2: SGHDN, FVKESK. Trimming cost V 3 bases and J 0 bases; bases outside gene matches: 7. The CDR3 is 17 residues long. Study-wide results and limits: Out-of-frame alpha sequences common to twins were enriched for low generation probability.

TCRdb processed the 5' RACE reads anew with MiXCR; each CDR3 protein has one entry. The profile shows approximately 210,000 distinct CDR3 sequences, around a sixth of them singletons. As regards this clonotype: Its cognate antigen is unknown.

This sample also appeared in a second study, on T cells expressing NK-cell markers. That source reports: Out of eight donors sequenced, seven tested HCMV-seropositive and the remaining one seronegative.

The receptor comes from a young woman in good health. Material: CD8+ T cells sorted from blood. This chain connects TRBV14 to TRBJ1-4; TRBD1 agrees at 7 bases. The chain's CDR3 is CASSQDRMITTNEKLFF. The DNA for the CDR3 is TGTGCCAGCAGCCAGGACAGGATGATTACAACTAATGAAAAACTGTTTTTT.